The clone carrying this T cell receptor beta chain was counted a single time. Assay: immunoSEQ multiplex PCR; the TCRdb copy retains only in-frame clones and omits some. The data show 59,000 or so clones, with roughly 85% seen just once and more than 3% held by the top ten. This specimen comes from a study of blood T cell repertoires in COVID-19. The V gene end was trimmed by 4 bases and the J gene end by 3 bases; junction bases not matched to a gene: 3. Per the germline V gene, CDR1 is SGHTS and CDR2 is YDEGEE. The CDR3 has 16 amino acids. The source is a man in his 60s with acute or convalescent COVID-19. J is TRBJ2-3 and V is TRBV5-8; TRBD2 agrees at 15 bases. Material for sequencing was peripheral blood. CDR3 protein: CASSPGTSGGTDTQYF. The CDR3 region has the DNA TGTGCCAGCAGCCCTGGGACTAGCGGGGGGACAGATACGCAGTATTTT.